This TCR beta chain derives from a study of cytotoxic CD8 clonotypes in ibrutinib-treated CLL. Study-wide results and limits: Private clonotypes, not public ones, expanded at ibrutinib response. At baseline, clonality was higher than in age-matched healthy donors and correlated with CD8+ counts.

CDR3 length: 15 amino acids. Germline V CDR1 and CDR2: LNHDA, SQIVND (reference sequence). V lost 8 bases to trimming and J lost 7 bases; unmatched junction nucleotides: 9. In regard to this clone: Its antigen is unknown.

T cells were sequenced at a targeted depth of 1 in 200,000 to 1 in 1 million. Measured with immunoSEQ multiplex PCR; TCRdb has only the in-frame clones, and not every one. The sample carries 90,000 to 95,000 clones, roughly four fifths recorded once. Cryopreserved PBMCs yielded approximately 2 micrograms of genomic DNA for TCR beta libraries. The rearrangement links TRBV19 to TRBJ1-6; TRBD1 agrees at 9 bases. The input for sequencing was PBMCs, taken after 24 months of ibrutinib treatment. This clonotype originated in a human donor with chronic lymphocytic leukemia. The CDR3 nucleotides read TGTGCCAGTTGCCCCCGGGACAGGGAGAATTCACCCCTCCACTTT. Protein product: CASCPRDRENSPLHF. Complete variable domain (other parts from reference TRBV19 and TRBJ1-6): DGGITQSPKYLFRKEGQNVTLSCEQNLNHDAMYWYRQDPGQGLRLIYYSQIVNDFQKGDIAEGYSVSREKKESFPLTVTSAQKNPTAFYLCASCPRDRENSPLHFGNGTRLTVT.